Each of the 16 T cell receptor beta chains below was sequenced from the same sample in a study of cytomegalovirus exposure and HLA in healthy donors. PCR amplification relied on 60 Vbeta primers (plus 13 Jbeta primers). The data were produced by immunoSEQ multiplex PCR, yet TCRdb's version contains in-frame clones alone and is incomplete. This table has roughly 250,000 clones, about 80% appearing once. Material: PBMCs. The receptors were gathered from a girl aged 2-10 years in good health and CMV-seronegative.

The CDR3 region has the DNA TGTGCCAGCTCGCATCAGCGGGACGACTACGAGCAGTACTTC. Amino acid sequence: CASSHQRDDYEQYF. The chain links TRBV4-2 to TRBJ2-5; TRBD2 matches at 7 bases. The DNA end favors TRBJ2-7, so the J call may be wrong. The CDR3 covers 14 residues. Looked up from germline, CDR1 is LGHNA and CDR2 is YNFKEQ.

The rearrangement uses TRBV13 and TRBJ1-4; weak D call: TRBD1 (5 bases). Germline loops: CDR1 PRHDT, CDR2 FYEKMQ (reference sequence). The ends were cut back, 3 bases at V and 7 bases at J, with 12 bases in the middle. The length of the CDR3 is 14 residues. The DNA of the CDR3 is TGTGCCAGCAGCTTTCGGCAGGGCGGTGAAAAACTGTTTTTT. Translation gives CASSFRQGGEKLFF. The full variable domain, in which reference TRBV13 and TRBJ1-4 provide the parts outside the CDR3, is AAGVIQSPRHLIKEKRETATLKCYPIPRHDTVYWYQQGPGQDPQFLISFYEKMQSDKGSIPDRFSAQQFSDYHSELNMSSLELGDSALYFCASSFRQGGEKLFFGSGTQLSVL.

This clone was observed a few times. The chain carries TRBV2 and TRBJ2-3, with D possibly TRBD1 on 6 matching bases. The germline V and J ends were trimmed by 8 bases and 4 bases, with 16 bases remaining between them. There are 14 residues in the CDR3. CDR1 is SNHLY, CDR2 FYNNEI, per germline. The CDR3 protein is CASHQGLAADTQYF. CDR3 DNA sequence: TGTGCCAGCCATCAGGGGCTAGCCGCAGATACGCAGTATTTT.

The rearrangement joins TRBV28 to TRBJ1-2, with TRBD1 matching 8 bases. The J segment lost 4 bases and the V segment lost 6 bases, leaving 7 bases of the junction unmatched. Germline loops: CDR1 MDHEN, CDR2 SYDVKM. The CDR3 runs 14 residues. The CDR3 loop reads CASRRTGGGYGYTF. The CDR3 DNA sequence: TGTGCCAGCAGACGAACAGGGGGTGGCTATGGCTACACCTTC.

The rearrangement links TRBV5-4 to TRBJ1-6, with 7 bases lining up with TRBD1. This CDR3 region has 15 residues. With V trimmed by 2 bases and J by 5 bases, 4 bases remained unmatched. The V gene's germline CDR1 is SGHNT and CDR2 YYREEE (reference sequence). The CDR3, as DNA: TGTGCCAGCAGCTTACAGGGGTCGGATAATTCACCCCTCCACTTT. Protein sequence: CASSLQGSDNSPLHF. Together with reference TRBV5-4 and TRBJ1-6, the CDR3 gives the full variable domain: ETGVTQSPTHLIKTRGQQVTLRCSSQSGHNTVSWYQQALGQGPQFIFQYYREEENGRGNFPPRFSGLQFPNYSSELNVNALELDDSALYLCASSLQGSDNSPLHFGNGTRLTVT.

This clone has just a few counts. V usage is TRBV5-1 and J usage is TRBJ2-1; tentative D call: TRBD1 (6 bases). V was cut by 3 bases and J by 2 bases, with 6 bases left in between. The germline V gene has CDR1 SGHRS and CDR2 YFSETQ. There are 13 residues in the CDR3. Here the CDR3 DNA reads TGCGCCAGCAGCTGGGACACCTACAATGAGCAGTTCTTC. It yields the protein CASSWDTYNEQFF.

This sequence joins TRBV4-1 and TRBJ1-3; TRBD1 matches at 8 bases. V dropped 5 bases and J dropped 2; count of bases not matched to a gene: 8. This CDR3 contains 16 residues. From germline, CDR1 is MGHRA and CDR2 YSYEKL. The CDR3 sequence is CASSGWRTGTGNTIYF. CDR3 DNA sequence: TGCGCCAGCAGCGGCTGGAGGACAGGGACTGGAAACACCATATATTTT.

The chain employs TRBV5-1 and TRBJ2-5, with 12 bases aligning to TRBD2. J gave up 4 bases and V 2 bases, and 6 bases lay outside the gene matches. The CDR3 consists of 16 residues. CDR1 SGHRS and CDR2 YFSETQ come from the germline V gene. The CDR3 reads CASSFRLAGEGETQYF. The CDR3 DNA reads as TGCGCCAGCAGCTTTAGACTAGCGGGAGAGGGAGAGACCCAGTACTTC.

A few counts support this clone. The V and J genes are TRBV28 and TRBJ2-7, with D perhaps matching TRBD1 (6 bases). The CDR3 loop spans 14 amino acids. V lost 6 bases, J lost 4 bases, and 16 bases lay in between. The germline gives CDR1 MDHEN, CDR2 SYDVKM. CDR3 bases: TGTGCCAGCAGGACTACAGGGATTAATTACGAGCAGTACTTC. It translates to CASRTTGINYEQYF.

The chain couples TRBV21-1 to TRBJ1-2. TRBV21-1 is assigned pseudogene status. CDR3 length: 15 amino acids. The CDR3 nucleotides are TGTGCCAGCAGCAAAGCGCTTTGCGACACGGAGGTAGGCACCTTC. Its translation is CASSKALCDTEVGTF.

This clone showed up just a few times. The chain couples TRBV19 to TRBJ1-2; 9 bases are shared with TRBD1. Trimming at V came to 4 bases and at J to 6 bases, leaving 9 bases not matched to a gene. Looked up from germline, CDR1 is LNHDA and CDR2 is SQIVND (reference sequence). The CDR3 consists of 15 residues. The CDR3 sequence: CASSTTGGNHDGYTF. DNA for the CDR3: TGTGCCAGTAGTACGACAGGGGGTAATCATGATGGCTACACCTTC.

This clone was counted a single time. The J gene is TRBJ1-5, the V gene TRBV19; 7 nucleotides match TRBD1. The CDR3 is 15 amino acids. Germline CDR1 and CDR2: LNHDA and SQIVND (reference sequence). V was pared by 7 bases and J by 0 bases, with 6 bases of the junction left unmatched. CDR3 coding DNA: TGTGCCAGTAATCCGGGACAGTATAGCAATCAGCCCCAGCATTTT. Residues: CASNPGQYSNQPQHF.

The J gene is TRBJ2-5, the V gene TRBV9; 8 nucleotides line up with TRBD1. The CDR3 runs 17 residues. V lost 3 bases to trimming and J lost 1 base; unmatched junction nucleotides: 11. Germline-derived CDR1 and CDR2 are SGDLS and YYNGEE. The CDR3, as DNA: TGTGCCAGCAGCGCCCACGGGACAGGATCATCCCAAGAGACCCAGTACTTC. This sequence encodes CASSAHGTGSSQETQYF.

The chain is built from TRBV7-2 and TRBJ1-1, with D possibly TRBD1 on 6 matching bases. There are 14 residues in the CDR3. V was cut by 5 bases and J by 4 bases, with 14 bases left in between. CDR1 is SGHTA and CDR2 is FQGNSA in the germline V gene. As DNA, the CDR3 is TGTGCCAGCAGCCCTCAACAGGGTAGCACTGAAGCTTTCTTT. Translated, it gives CASSPQQGSTEAFF.

The genes are TRBV19 and TRBJ2-7; maybe TRBD1 (6 bases). CDR3 size: 13 residues. V lost 2 bases to trimming and J lost 5 bases, with 10 bases between them. CDR1 is LNHDA and CDR2 is SQIVND in the germline V gene (reference sequence). In DNA form, the CDR3 reads TGTGCCAGTAGTATACAGGGGAGCCACGAGCAGTACTTC. This gives the protein CASSIQGSHEQYF.

The table lists this clone with a count of one. The genes are TRBV9 and TRBJ2-5; D is unresolved. Between the trimmed V and J ends, which lost 4 bases and 0 bases, there was a span of 10 bases. The germline gives CDR1 SGDLS, CDR2 YYNGEE. This CDR3 comprises 14 residues. The CDR3 sequence: CASSSQAHQETQYF. CDR3 nucleotide sequence: TGTGCCAGCAGCAGCCAGGCACACCAAGAGACCCAGTACTTC.